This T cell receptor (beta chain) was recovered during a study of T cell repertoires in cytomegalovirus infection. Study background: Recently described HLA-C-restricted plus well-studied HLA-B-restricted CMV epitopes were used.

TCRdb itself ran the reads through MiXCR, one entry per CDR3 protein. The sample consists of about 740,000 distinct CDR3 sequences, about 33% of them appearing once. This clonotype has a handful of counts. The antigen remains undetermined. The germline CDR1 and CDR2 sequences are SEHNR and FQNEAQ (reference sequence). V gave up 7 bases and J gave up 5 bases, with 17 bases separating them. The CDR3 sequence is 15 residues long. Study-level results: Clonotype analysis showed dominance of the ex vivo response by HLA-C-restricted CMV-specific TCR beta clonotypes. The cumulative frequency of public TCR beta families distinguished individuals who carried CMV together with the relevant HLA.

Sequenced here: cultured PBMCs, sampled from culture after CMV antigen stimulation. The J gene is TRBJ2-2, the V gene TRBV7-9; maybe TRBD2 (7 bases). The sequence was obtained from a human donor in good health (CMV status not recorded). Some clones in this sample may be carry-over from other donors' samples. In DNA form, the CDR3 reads TGTGCCAGCATCCGGGGGGCTAGCGAGACCGGGGAGCTGTTTTTT. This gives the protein CASIRGASETGELFF.